Each of the 4 T cell receptor beta chains below was sequenced from the same sample in a study of blood T cell repertoires in COVID-19 (dated by TCRdb to 2020 to 2022). The protocol used for the library was the immunoSEQ multiplex PCR assay. TCRdb took over this immuneACCESS table, retaining in-frame rearrangements with V and J assigned. Such tables are incomplete; in checked studies, under half of the missing clones stem from an unresolved V gene, and the remainder is unexplained. This sample gives fewer than 150,000 clones in total; about 90% of them show up just once. Of the sample, approximately 3.3% falls within the top ten clones. The specimen was peripheral blood. Receptors were obtained from a woman in her sixties or seventies with acute or convalescent COVID-19.

The V call is TRBV7-8, the J call TRBJ1-1, with a tentative D call TRBD1 (5 bases). This CDR3 is built from 14 residues. V shed 1 base and J shed 9 bases, with 15 bases lying between them. Per germline, CDR1 SGHVS and CDR2 FQNEAQ. The CDR3 DNA is TGTGCCAGCAGCTTAGTACCGGCCAGGACACAAGCTTTCTTT. Translated: CASSLVPARTQAFF.

To note about this clone: One end of the junction does not line up with germline, which may come from a read error. DNA of the CDR3: TGTGCCAGCAGTTTAGATGACAGGGTGCTCTTC. This gives the protein CASSLDDRVLF. This rearrangement joins TRBV28 to TRBJ1-2, with 7 bases identical to TRBD1. This CDR3 spans 11 amino acids. CDR1 is MDHEN, CDR2 SYDVKM, per germline.

The chain employs TRBV11-3 and TRBJ2-7; D remains ambiguous. V was clipped by 3 bases and J by 6 bases, with 9 bases between them. CDR1 is SGHNT, CDR2 YENEEA, per germline. This CDR3 is 12 amino acids long. The CDR3 region is CASSFGRGEQYF. Written as DNA, the CDR3 is TGTGCCAGCAGCTTCGGCAGAGGCGAGCAGTACTTC.

CDR3 DNA: TGTGCCAGCAGCCAAGCTACCTTAAGGGGGATGAACACTGAAGCTTTCTTT. Translating it yields CASSQATLRGMNTEAFF. This chain joins TRBV3-1 (or the pseudogene TRBV3-2) and TRBJ1-1; D is perhaps TRBD1 (6 bases). Germline V gives CDR1 LGHDT, CDR2 YNNKEL (reference sequence). The CDR3 totals 17 residues. Between the trimmed V and J ends, which lost 1 base and 0 bases, there was a span of 15 bases.